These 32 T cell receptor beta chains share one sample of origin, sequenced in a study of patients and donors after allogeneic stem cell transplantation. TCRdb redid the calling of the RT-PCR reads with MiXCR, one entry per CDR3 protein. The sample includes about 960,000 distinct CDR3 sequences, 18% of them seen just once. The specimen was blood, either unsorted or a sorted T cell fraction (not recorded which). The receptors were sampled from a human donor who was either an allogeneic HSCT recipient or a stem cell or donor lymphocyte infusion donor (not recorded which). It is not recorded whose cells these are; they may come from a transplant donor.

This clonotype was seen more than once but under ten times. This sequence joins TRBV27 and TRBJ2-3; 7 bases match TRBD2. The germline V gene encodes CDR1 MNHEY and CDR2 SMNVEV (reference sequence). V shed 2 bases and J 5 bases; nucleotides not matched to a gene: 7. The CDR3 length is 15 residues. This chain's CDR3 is CASSLEAGVIDTQYF. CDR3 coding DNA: TGTGCCAGCAGTTTAGAGGCGGGAGTGATAGATACGCAGTATTTT.

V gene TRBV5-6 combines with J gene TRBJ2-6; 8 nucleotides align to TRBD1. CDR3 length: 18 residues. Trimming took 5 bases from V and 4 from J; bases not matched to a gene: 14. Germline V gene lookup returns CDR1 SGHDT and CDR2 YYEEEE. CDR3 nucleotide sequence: TGTGCCAGCAGATATGGACTACGGACAGGGCGAGGGGCCAACGTCCTGACTTTC. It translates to CASRYGLRTGRGANVLTF.

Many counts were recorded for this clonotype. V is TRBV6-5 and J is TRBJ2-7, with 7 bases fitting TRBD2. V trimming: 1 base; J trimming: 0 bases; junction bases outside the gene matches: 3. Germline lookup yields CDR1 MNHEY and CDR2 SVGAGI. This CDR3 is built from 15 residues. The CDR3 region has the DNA TGTGCCAGCAGTTACTATGGCGGGAGCTCCTACGAGCAGTACTTC. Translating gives CASSYYGGSSYEQYF.

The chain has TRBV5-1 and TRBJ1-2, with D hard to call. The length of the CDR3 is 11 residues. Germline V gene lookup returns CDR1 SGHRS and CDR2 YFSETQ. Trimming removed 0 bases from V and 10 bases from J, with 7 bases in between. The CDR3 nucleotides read TGCGCCAGCAGCTTGGACGCCACCTACACCTTC. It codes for CASSLDATYTF.

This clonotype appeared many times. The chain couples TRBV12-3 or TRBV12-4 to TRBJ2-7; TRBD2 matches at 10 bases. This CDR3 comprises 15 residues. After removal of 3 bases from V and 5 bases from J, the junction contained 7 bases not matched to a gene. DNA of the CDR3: TGTGCCAGCAGTTTCGGGGGACTAGCGCTAGACGAGCAGTACTTC. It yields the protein CASSFGGLALDEQYF.

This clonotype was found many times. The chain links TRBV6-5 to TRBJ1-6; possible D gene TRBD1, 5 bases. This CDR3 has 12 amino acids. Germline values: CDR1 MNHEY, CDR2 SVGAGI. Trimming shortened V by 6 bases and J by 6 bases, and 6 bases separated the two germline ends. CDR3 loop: CASSGGNSPLHF. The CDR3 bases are TGTGCCAGCAGCGGGGGTAATTCACCCCTCCACTTT.

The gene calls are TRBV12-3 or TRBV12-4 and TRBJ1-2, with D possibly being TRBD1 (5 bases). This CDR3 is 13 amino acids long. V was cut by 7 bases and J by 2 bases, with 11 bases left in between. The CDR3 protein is CASINQGNYGYTF. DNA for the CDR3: TGTGCCAGCATCAATCAGGGCAACTATGGCTACACCTTC.

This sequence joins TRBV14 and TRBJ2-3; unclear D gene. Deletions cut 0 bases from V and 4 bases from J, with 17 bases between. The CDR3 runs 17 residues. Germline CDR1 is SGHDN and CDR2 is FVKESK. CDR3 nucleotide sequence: TGTGCCAGCAGCCAAGAGGAAGGGTTATACGGCCCAGATACGCAGTATTTT. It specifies CASSQEEGLYGPDTQYF.

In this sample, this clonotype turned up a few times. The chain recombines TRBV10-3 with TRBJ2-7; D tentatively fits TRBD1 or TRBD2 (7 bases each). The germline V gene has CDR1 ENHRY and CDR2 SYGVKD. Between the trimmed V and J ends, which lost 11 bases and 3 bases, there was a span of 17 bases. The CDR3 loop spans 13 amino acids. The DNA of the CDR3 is TGTGCCGCTGGTCAGGGGGAGGGCTACGAGCAGTACTTC. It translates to CAAGQGEGYEQYF.

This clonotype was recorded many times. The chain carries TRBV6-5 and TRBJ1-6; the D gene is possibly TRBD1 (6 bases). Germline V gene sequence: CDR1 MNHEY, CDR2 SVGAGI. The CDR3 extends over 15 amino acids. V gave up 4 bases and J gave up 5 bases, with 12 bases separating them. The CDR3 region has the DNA TGTGCCAGCAGTTCAGGGGAATTGAATAATTCACCCCTCCACTTT. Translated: CASSSGELNNSPLHF.

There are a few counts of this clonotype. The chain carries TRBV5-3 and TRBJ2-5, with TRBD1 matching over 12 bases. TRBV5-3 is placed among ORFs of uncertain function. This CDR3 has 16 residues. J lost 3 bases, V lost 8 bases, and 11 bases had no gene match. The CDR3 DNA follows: TGTGCCAGTTCGAACCCCGGGACAGGGGGCGAAGAGACCCAGTACTTC. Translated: CASSNPGTGGEETQYF.

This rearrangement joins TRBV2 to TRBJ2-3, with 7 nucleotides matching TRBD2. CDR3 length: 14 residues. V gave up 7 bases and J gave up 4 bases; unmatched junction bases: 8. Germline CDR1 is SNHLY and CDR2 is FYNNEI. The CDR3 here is CASKVGGNADTQYF. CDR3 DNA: TGTGCCAGCAAGGTGGGGGGGAATGCAGATACGCAGTATTTT.

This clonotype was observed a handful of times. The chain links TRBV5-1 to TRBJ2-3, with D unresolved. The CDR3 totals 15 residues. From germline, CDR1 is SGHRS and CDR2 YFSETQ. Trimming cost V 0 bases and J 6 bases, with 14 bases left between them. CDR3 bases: TGCGCCAGCAGCTTGGGGCGGAGCTCCTCTGATACGCAGTATTTT. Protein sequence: CASSLGRSSSDTQYF. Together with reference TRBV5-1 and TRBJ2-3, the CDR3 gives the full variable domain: KAGVTQTPRYLIKTRGQQVTLSCSPISGHRSVSWYQQTPGQGLQFLFEYFSETQRNKGNFPGRFSGRQFSNSRSEMNVSTLELGDSALYLCASSLGRSSSDTQYFGPGTRLTVL.

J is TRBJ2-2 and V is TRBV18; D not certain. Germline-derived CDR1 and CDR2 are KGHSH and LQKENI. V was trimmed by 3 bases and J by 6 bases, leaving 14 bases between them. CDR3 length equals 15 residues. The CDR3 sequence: CASSPKTTEAGELFF. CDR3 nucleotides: TGTGCCAGCTCACCTAAAACTACAGAGGCCGGGGAGCTGTTTTTT.

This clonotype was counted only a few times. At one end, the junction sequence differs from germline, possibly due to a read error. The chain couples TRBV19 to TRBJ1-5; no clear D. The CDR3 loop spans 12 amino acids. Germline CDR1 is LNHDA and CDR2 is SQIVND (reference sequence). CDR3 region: CASRIGSRPQHF. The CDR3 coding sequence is TGTGCCAGTAGGATAGGTAGTAGGCCCCAGCATTTT. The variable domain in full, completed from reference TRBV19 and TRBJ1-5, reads DGGITQSPKYLFRKEGQNVTLSCEQNLNHDAMYWYRQDPGQGLRLIYYSQIVNDFQKGDIAEGYSVSREKKESFPLTVTSAQKNPTAFYLCASRIGSRPQHFGDGTRLSIL.

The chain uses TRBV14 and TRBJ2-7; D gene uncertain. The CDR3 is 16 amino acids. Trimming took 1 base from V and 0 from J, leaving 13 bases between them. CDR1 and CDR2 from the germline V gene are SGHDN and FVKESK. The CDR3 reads CASSQGTGKGSYEQYF. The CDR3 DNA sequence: TGTGCCAGCAGCCAAGGGACCGGCAAAGGCTCCTACGAGCAGTACTTC.

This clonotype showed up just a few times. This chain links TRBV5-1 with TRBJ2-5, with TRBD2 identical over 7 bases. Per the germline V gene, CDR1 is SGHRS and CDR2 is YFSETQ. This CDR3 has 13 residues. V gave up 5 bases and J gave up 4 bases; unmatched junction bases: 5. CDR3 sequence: CASRQGGLETQYF. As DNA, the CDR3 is TGCGCCAGCAGGCAGGGAGGGTTAGAGACCCAGTACTTC.

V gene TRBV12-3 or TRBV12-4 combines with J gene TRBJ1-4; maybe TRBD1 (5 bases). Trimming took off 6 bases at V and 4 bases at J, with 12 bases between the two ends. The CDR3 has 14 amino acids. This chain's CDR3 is CASRDGTLNEKLFF. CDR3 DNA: TGTGCCAGCAGAGACGGGACCCTTAATGAAAAACTGTTTTTT.

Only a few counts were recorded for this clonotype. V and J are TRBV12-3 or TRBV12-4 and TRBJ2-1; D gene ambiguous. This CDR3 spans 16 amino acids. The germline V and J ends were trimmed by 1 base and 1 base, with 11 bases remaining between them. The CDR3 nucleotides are TGTGCCAGCAGTTTAGACCTCCCCCCATCCTACAATGAGCAGTTCTTC. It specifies CASSLDLPPSYNEQFF.

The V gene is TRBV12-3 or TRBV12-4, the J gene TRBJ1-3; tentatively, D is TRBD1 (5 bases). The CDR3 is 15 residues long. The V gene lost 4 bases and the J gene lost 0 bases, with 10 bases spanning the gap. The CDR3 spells CASSSGRSSGNTIYF. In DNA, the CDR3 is TGTGCCAGCAGTTCGGGACGGAGCTCTGGAAACACCATATATTTT.

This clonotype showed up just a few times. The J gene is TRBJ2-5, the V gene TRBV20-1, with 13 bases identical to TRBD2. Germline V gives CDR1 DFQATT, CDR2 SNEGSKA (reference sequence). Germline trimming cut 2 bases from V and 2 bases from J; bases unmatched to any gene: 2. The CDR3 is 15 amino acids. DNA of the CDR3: TGCAGTGCTAGATCGGGACTAGCGGGACAAGAGACCCAGTACTTC. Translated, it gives CSARSGLAGQETQYF.

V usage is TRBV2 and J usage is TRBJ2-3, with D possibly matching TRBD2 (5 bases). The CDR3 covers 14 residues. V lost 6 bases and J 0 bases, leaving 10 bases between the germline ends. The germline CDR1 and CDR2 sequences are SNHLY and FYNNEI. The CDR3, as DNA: TGTGCCAGCAGGGGTAGGACTAGCACAGATACGCAGTATTTT. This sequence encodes CASRGRTSTDTQYF.

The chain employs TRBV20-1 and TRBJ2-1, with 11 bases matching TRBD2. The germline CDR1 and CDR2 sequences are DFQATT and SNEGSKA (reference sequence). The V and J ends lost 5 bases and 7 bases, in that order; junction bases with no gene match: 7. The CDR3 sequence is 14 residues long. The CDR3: CSAPTSGVRNEQFF. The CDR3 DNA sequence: TGCAGTGCTCCGACTAGCGGGGTAAGGAATGAGCAGTTCTTC.

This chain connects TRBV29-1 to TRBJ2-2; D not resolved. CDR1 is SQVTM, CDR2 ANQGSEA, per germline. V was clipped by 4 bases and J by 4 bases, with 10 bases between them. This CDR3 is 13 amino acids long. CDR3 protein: CSVVKRLTGELFF. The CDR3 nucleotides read TGCAGCGTTGTTAAGCGACTCACCGGGGAGCTGTTTTTT.

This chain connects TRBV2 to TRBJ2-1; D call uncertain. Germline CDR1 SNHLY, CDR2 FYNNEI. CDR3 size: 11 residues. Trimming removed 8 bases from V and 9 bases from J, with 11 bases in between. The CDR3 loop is CASRWTGEQFF. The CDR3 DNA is TGTGCCAGCCGGTGGACCGGTGAGCAGTTCTTC.

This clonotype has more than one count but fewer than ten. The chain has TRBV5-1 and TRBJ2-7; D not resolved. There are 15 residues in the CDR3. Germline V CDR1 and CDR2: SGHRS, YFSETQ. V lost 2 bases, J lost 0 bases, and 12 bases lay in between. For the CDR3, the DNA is TGCGCCAGCAGCTTAGGCCCGGTTAGCTCCTACGAGCAGTACTTC. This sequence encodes CASSLGPVSSYEQYF.

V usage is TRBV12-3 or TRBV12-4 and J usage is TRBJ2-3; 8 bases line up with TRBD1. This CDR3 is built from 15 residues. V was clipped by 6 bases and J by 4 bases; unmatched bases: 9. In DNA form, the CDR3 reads TGTGCCAGCAGCCGCAGGGGGCTTGGGTCAGATACGCAGTATTTT. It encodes CASSRRGLGSDTQYF.

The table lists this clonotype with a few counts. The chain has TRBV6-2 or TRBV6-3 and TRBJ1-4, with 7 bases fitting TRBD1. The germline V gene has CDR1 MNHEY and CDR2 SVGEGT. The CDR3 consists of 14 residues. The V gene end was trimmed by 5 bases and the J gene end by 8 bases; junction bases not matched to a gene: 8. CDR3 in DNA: TGTGCCAGCAGTCTGACAGGGACGGACGAAAAACTGTTTTTT. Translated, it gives CASSLTGTDEKLFF.

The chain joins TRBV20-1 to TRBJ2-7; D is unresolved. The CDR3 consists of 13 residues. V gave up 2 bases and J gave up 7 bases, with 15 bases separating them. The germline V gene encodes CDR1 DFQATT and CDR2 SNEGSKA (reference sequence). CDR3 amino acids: CSARSMGLGEQYF. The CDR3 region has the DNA TGCAGTGCTAGATCAATGGGCTTGGGGGAGCAGTACTTC.

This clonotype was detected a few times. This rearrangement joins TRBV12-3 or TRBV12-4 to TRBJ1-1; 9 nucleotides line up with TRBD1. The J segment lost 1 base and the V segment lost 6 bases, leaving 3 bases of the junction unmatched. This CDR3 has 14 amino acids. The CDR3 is CASSYRGQNTEAFF. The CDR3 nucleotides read TGTGCCAGCAGCTACAGGGGGCAGAACACTGAAGCTTTCTTT.

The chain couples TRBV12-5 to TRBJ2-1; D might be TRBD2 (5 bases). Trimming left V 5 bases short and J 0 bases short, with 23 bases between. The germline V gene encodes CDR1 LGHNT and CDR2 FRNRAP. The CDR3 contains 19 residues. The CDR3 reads CASGLRAPQAASSYNEQFF. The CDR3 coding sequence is TGTGCTAGTGGTCTGCGCGCCCCCCAAGCGGCGAGCTCCTACAATGAGCAGTTCTTC.

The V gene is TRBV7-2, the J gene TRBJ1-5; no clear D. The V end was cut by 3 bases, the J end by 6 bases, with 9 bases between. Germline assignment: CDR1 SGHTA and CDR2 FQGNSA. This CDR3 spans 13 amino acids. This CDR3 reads CASSFGLFQPQHF. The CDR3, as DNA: TGTGCCAGCAGCTTTGGGTTGTTTCAGCCCCAGCATTTT.